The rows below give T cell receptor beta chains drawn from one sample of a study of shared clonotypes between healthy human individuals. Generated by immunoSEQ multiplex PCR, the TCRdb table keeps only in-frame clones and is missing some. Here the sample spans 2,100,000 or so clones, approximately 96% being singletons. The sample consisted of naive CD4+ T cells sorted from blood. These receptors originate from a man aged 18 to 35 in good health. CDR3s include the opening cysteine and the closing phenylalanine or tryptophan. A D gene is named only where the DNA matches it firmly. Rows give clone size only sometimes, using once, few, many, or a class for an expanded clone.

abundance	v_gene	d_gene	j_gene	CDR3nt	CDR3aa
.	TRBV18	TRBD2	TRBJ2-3	TGTGCCAGCTCTCCTAGCGGGACGGGCACAGATACGCAGTATTTT	CASSPSGTGTDTQYF
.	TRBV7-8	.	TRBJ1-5	TGTGCTACCAGACCGCAAAGCAATCAGCCCCAGCATTTT	CATRPQSNQPQHF
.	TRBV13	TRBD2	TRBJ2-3	TGTGCCAGCAGCTTGGGACTAGGCCCAGATACGCAGTATTTT	CASSLGLGPDTQYF
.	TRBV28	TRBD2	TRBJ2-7	TGTGCCAGCAGTTCCTTGGGAGGGGAGTACTTC	CASSSLGGEYF
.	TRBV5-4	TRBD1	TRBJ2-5	TGTGCCAGCAGCTTGGACTCCGGGACAGGGGGCATGAAGACCCAGTACTTC	CASSLDSGTGGMKTQYF
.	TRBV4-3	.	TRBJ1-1	TGCGCCAGCAGCCAAGATCCCTTGGGACCCACTGAAGCTTTCTTT	CASSQDPLGPTEAFF
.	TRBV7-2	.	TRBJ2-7	TGTGCCAGCAGCTTATGGGGACCAAAGAACGAGCAGTACTTC	CASSLWGPKNEQYF
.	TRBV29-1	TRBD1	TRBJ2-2	TGCAGCGTTGGGACAGGTAACACCGGGGAGCTGTTTTTT	CSVGTGNTGELFF
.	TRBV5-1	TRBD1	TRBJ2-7	TGCGCCAGCAGCTGGCGACAGGGTTATAGTCCTCCTCGTGTTTATGAGCAGTACTTC	CASSWRQGYSPPRVYEQYF
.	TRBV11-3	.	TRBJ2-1	TGTGCCAGCCTCCAACGGGGGAGGACCTACAATGAGCAGTTCTTC	CASLQRGRTYNEQFF
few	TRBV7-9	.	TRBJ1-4	TGTGCCAGCAGTTGGGGTGATGAAAAACTGTTTTTT	CASSWGDEKLFF
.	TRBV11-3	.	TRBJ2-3	TGTGCCAGCAGCTTAGATGGGGCCGGTACGCAGTATTTT	CASSLDGAGTQYF
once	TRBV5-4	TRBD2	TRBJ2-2	TGTGCCAGCAGCACACCAGCGGGACGGAACACCGGGGAGCTGTTTTTT	CASSTPAGRNTGELFF
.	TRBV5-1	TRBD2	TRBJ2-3	TGCGCCAGCAGCTTCGGGGGGACCCCAGATACGCAGTATTTT	CASSFGGTPDTQYF
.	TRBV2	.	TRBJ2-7	TGTGCCAGCAGTATAAACAGGGTGAGCCCCTACGAGCAGTACTTC	CASSINRVSPYEQYF
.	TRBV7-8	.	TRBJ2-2	TGTGCCAGCAGCTTATGGGGTACCGGGGAGCTGTTTTTT	CASSLWGTGELFF
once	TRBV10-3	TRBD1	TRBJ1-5	TGTGCCACAGCACAAAAGGGGGCAGACAATCAGCCCCAGCATTTT	CATAQKGADNQPQHF
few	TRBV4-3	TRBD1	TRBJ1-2	TGCGCCAGCAGCCGATCCGGGACAGGCTATGGCTACACCTTC	CASSRSGTGYGYTF
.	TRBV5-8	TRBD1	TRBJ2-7	TGTGCCAGCAGCCGGGACAGGGTCAACGAGCAGTACTTC	CASSRDRVNEQYF
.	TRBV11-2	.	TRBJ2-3	TGTGCCAGCAGCTTAGAAAATACGCAGTATTTT	CASSLENTQYF
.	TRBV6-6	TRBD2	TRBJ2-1	TGTGCCAGCAGCCGCCCGGGGGGTAGGTACAATGAGCAGTTCTTC	CASSRPGGRYNEQFF
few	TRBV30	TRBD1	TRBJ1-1	TGTGCCTGGACCTTCGGGACAGGGAACACTGAAGCTTTCTTT	CAWTFGTGNTEAFF
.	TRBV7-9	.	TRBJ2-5	TGTGCCAGCAGCCCTGGGGGAAGCGGACAGCCTCAAGAGACCCAGTACTTC	CASSPGGSGQPQETQYF
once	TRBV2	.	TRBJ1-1	TGTGCCAGTCAACCGGGGCGGGGTAACACTGAAGCTTTCTTT	CASQPGRGNTEAFF
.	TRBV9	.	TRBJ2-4	TGTGCCAGCAGCGTAGCGAGCGGTCTAGCCAAAAACATTCAGTACTTC	CASSVASGLAKNIQYF
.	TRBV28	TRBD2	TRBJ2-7	TGTGCCTTTCGACTAGCGGCCGCCTACGAGCAGTACTTC	CAFRLAAAYEQYF
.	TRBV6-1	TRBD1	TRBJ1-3	TGTGCCAGCAATGAGGGACAGGTATCTGGAAACACCATATATTTT	CASNEGQVSGNTIYF
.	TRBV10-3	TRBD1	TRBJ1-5	TGTGCCATCAGTATGACAGGGGGTCAGCCCCAGCATTTT	CAISMTGGQPQHF
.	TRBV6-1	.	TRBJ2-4	TGTGCCAGCAGTGAAGGAATAAGGGTTTTAGCCAAAAACATTCAGTACTTC	CASSEGIRVLAKNIQYF
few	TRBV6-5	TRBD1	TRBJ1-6	TGTGCCAGCAGCCCAGGGGGCACTTCACCCCTCCACTTT	CASSPGGTSPLHF
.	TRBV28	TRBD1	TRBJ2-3	TGTGCCAGCAGCAACAGACAGGGGCGCGAAGATACGCAGTATTTT	CASSNRQGREDTQYF
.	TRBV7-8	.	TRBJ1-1	TGTGCCAGCAGCCTGGACGGCGGGACTGAAGCTTTCTTT	CASSLDGGTEAFF
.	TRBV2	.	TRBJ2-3	TGTGCCAGCGCGGGACAGATCACAGATACGCAGTATTTT	CASAGQITDTQYF
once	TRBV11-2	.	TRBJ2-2	TGTGCCAGCAGCTTCGGGCTAACCGGGGAGCTGTTTTTT	CASSFGLTGELFF
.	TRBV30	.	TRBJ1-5	TGTGCCTGGGCCAGAACCGGGGAGGTTCAGCCCCAGCATTTT	CAWARTGEVQPQHF
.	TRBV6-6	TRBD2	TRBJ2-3	TGTGCCAGCAAGAGGGCGGGAGGGACAGATACGCAGTATTTT	CASKRAGGTDTQYF
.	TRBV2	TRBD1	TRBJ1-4	TGTGCCAGCACTGGACAGGGGGTGGAAAAACTGTTTTTT	CASTGQGVEKLFF
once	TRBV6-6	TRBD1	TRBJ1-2	TGTGCCAGCAGCCCCGGGACAGGAAGTGGCTACACCTTC	CASSPGTGSGYTF
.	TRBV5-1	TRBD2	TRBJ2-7	TGCGCCAGCACCCGGCGGGGGGGGGAAGCGCCCTACGAGCAGTACTTC	CASTRRGGEAPYEQYF
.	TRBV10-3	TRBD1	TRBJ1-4	TGTGCCATCAGGGACAGGGACAGTGAAAAACTGTTTTTT	CAIRDRDSEKLFF
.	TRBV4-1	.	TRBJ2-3	TGCGCCAGCAGCGACCATGGGGAGACAGATACGCAGTATTTT	CASSDHGETDTQYF
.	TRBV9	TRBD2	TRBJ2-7	TGTGCCAGCAGGGCTAGCGGGACCGGCGAGCAGTACTTC	CASRASGTGEQYF
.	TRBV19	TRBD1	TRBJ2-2	TGTGCCAGTAGTATTGGGACAGGGATTTTTGGGGAGCTGTTTTTT	CASSIGTGIFGELFF
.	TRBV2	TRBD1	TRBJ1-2	TGTGCCAGCAGGCCCGACAGGGGGCAGGGCTACACCTTC	CASRPDRGQGYTF
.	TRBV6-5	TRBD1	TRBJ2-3	TGTGCCAGCAGTTACCAGGGACAGATAGGAGATACGCAGTATTTT	CASSYQGQIGDTQYF
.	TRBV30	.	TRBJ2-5	TGTGCCTGGATTTCCGGACAGAGAGAGACCCAGTACTTC	CAWISGQRETQYF